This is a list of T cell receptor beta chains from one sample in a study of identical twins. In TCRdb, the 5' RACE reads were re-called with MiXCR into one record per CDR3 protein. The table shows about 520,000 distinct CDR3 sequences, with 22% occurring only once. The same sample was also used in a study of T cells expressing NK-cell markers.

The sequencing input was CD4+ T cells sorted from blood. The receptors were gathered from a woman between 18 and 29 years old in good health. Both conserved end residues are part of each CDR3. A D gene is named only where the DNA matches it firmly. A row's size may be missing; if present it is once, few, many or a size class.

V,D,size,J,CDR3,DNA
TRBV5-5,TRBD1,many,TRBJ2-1,CASTNWDRGNEQFF,TGTGCCAGCACCAATTGGGACAGGGGTAATGAGCAGTTCTTC
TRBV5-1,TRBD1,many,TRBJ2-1,CASSRTGNEQFF,TGTGCCAGCAGCAGGACAGGGAATGAGCAGTTCTTC
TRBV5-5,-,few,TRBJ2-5,CASSFRGLNQETQYF,TGTGCCAGCAGCTTTAGAGGACTGAACCAAGAGACCCAGTACTTC
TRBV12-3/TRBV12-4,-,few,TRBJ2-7,CASSFFASYSYEQYF,TGTGCCAGCAGTTTTTTTGCCAGCTATTCCTACGAGCAGTACTTC
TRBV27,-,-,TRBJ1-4,CASCSHQGGEKLFF,TGTGCCAGCTGCTCGCATCAGGGTGGTGAAAAACTGTTTTTT
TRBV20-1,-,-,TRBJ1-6,CSARVKNAYNSPLHF,TGCAGTGCTAGAGTGAAGAATGCTTATAATTCACCCCTCCACTTT
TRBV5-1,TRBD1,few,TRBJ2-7,CASSSPGTGWYF,TGCGCCAGCAGCTCCCCCGGGACAGGGTGGTACTTC
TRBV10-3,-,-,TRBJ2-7,CATGLSANYEQYF,TGTGCCACCGGCCTTTCGGCGAACTACGAGCAGTACTTC
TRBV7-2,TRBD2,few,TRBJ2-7,CASSLVGGSTAEQYF,TGTGCCAGCAGCTTAGTAGGCGGGAGTACAGCCGAGCAGTACTTC
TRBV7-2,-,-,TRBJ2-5,CASAVQETQYF,TGTGCCAGCGCCGTTCAAGAGACCCAGTACTTC
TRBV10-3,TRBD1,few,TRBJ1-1,CATRQGGTEAFF,TGTGCCACCAGACAGGGGGGCACTGAAGCTTTCTTT
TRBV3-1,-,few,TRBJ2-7,CASSQVGQGPHEQYF,TGTGCCAGCAGCCAAGTCGGTCAGGGGCCTCACGAGCAGTACTTC
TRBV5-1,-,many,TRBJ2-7,CASSLGVRERAYEQYF,TGCGCCAGCAGCTTGGGGGTCCGGGAGAGGGCCTACGAGCAGTACTTC
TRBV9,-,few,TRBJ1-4,CASSVGTATNEKLFF,TGTGCCAGCAGCGTAGGAACCGCAACTAATGAAAAACTGTTTTTT
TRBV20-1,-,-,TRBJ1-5,CSASLQGSNQPQHF,TGCAGTGCTTCTTTGCAGGGTAGCAATCAGCCCCAGCATTTT
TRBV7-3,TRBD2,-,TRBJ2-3,CASGLAGRVDTQYF,TGTGCCAGCGGCCTAGCGGGGAGAGTTGATACGCAGTATTTT
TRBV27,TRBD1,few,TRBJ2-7,CASNDLGTGEVASYEQYF,TGTGCCAGCAACGATCTTGGGACAGGGGAGGTTGCTTCCTACGAGCAGTACTTC